One sample yielded the 19 T cell receptor beta chains listed below, sequenced in a study of CD8 T cells in Susac syndrome. Random hexamers served to reverse transcribe roughly 0.45 to 1 ug RNA. In TCRdb, the immunoSEQ multiplex PCR reads were re-called with MiXCR into one record per CDR3 protein. The sample lists 180,000 or so distinct CDR3 sequences; just under 95% were seen once. The sequencing sample was made of CD4+ T cells from PBMCs. These receptor sequences come from a human donor in good health.

The chain links TRBV20-1 to TRBJ1-5; no reliable D call. The CDR3 consists of 12 residues. V was pared by 0 bases and J by 11 bases, with 11 bases between. Germline V CDR1 and CDR2: DFQATT, SNEGSKA (reference sequence). This chain's CDR3 is CSARERGGAQHF. CDR3 bases: TGCAGTGCTAGAGAGCGGGGTGGGGCCCAGCATTTT.

Only one count was recorded for this clonotype. The gene calls are TRBV29-1 and TRBJ2-3; 7 nucleotides match TRBD1. Germline V gene lookup returns CDR1 SQVTM and CDR2 ANQGSEA. CDR3 length: 13 residues. V dropped 4 bases and J dropped 2; count of bases not matched to a gene: 3. Here the CDR3 reads CSVGQGVTDTQYF. The CDR3 nucleotides read TGCAGCGTTGGACAGGGAGTCACAGATACGCAGTATTTT.

This chain connects TRBV29-1 to TRBJ1-1, with D perhaps matching TRBD1 (5 bases). The CDR3 sequence is 12 residues long. Trimming removed 0 bases at V and 9 bases at J, with 11 bases between. Per the germline V gene, CDR1 is SQVTM and CDR2 is ANQGSEA. The CDR3 loop is CSVEDGADKAFF. Here the CDR3 DNA reads TGCAGCGTTGAAGATGGGGCAGATAAAGCTTTCTTT.

The gene calls are TRBV23-1 and TRBJ2-1, with a tentative D call TRBD2 (5 bases). TRBV23-1 is known as an ORF, though its function is uncertain. The germline V and J ends were trimmed by 10 bases and 0 bases, with 22 bases remaining between them. The CDR3 is made up of 17 amino acids. In nucleotides, the CDR3 is TGCGCCAACCTACGAGCCCTAGCTACGAGCTCCTACAATGAGCAGTTCTTC. As protein: CANLRALATSSYNEQFF.

The V call is TRBV15, the J call TRBJ2-5; 8 bases match TRBD1. Germline V gives CDR1 LNHNV, CDR2 YYDKDF (reference sequence). The CDR3 extends over 13 amino acids. With 5 bases clipped from V and 6 bases from J, the junction kept 5 bases outside the gene matches. CDR3 loop: CATSPDRGQTQYF. The CDR3, as DNA: TGTGCCACCAGCCCTGACAGGGGTCAGACCCAGTACTTC.

This clonotype was counted a single time. This rearrangement joins TRBV7-2 to TRBJ2-3; a weak D match, TRBD2 (6 bases). Looked up from germline, CDR1 is SGHTA and CDR2 is FQGNSA. The V gene lost 4 bases and the J gene lost 5 bases, with 10 bases spanning the gap. The CDR3 contains 13 residues. This CDR3 reads CASSSRRGDTQYF. In nucleotides, the CDR3 is TGTGCCAGCAGCTCCCGGCGGGGAGATACGCAGTATTTT.

The rearrangement joins TRBV4-2 to TRBJ2-3; no firm D call. This CDR3 contains 13 residues. The germline V gene encodes CDR1 LGHNA and CDR2 YNFKEQ. V was cut by 5 bases and J by 4 bases, with 10 bases left in between. The CDR3 reads CASSTRRPDTQYF. DNA for the CDR3: TGTGCCAGCAGCACCCGGCGACCAGATACGCAGTATTTT.

The table lists this clonotype with a count of one. The rearrangement links TRBV4-3 to TRBJ1-1; no clear D gene. From germline, CDR1 is LGHNA and CDR2 YSLEER. The CDR3 loop spans 18 amino acids. Between the trimmed V and J ends, which lost 0 bases and 1 base, there was a span of 18 bases. The CDR3 coding sequence is TGCGCCAGCAGCCAAGATCTGGGTAGGCCCGGCGGGAACACTGAAGCTTTCTTT. The encoded protein is CASSQDLGRPGGNTEAFF.

The chain couples TRBV15 to TRBJ1-1; D unclear. Trimming removed 3 bases at V and 1 base at J, with 6 bases between. Germline V gene sequence: CDR1 LNHNV, CDR2 YYDKDF (reference sequence). This CDR3 has 13 residues. CDR3 DNA sequence: TGTGCCACCAGCAGGATCCCGAACACTGAAGCTTTCTTT. This gives the protein CATSRIPNTEAFF.

V usage is TRBV7-2 and J usage is TRBJ2-7, with TRBD2 matching 7 bases. The CDR3 length is 16 residues. CDR1 is SGHTA and CDR2 is FQGNSA in the germline V gene. The V gene end was trimmed by 3 bases and the J gene end by 0 bases; junction bases not matched to a gene: 8. DNA for the CDR3: TGTGCCAGCAGCTTCGCAGCGGGACGAAGCTCCTACGAGCAGTACTTC. Translation: CASSFAAGRSSYEQYF. Together with reference TRBV7-2 and TRBJ2-7, the CDR3 gives the full variable domain: GAGVSQSPSNKVTEKGKDVELRCDPISGHTALYWYRQSLGQGLEFLIYFQGNSAPDKSGLPSDRFSAERTGGSVSTLTIQRTQQEDSAVYLCASSFAAGRSSYEQYFGPGTRLTVT.

The table lists this clonotype with a count of one. The rearrangement uses TRBV6-6 and TRBJ1-2, with 8 positions matching TRBD1. CDR1 MNHNY and CDR2 SVGAGI come from the germline V gene (reference sequence). V was clipped by 6 bases and J by 3 bases; unmatched bases: 12. The CDR3 runs to 16 residues. CDR3 amino acids: CASRGIRTGRDYGYTF. CDR3 DNA: TGTGCCAGCAGGGGCATCAGGACAGGGCGGGACTATGGCTACACCTTC.

The rearrangement links TRBV18 to TRBJ1-6; D may be TRBD1 (6 bases). This CDR3 has 15 amino acids. Trimming cost V 6 bases and J 9 bases, with 18 bases left between them. Germline V gives CDR1 KGHSH, CDR2 LQKENI. Written as DNA, the CDR3 is TGTGCCAGCTCCGTTTCCCGGGACACCGCTTCACCCCTCCACTTT. Amino acid sequence: CASSVSRDTASPLHF.

The V gene is TRBV7-8, the J gene TRBJ2-7; TRBD1 agrees at 12 bases. Trimming removed 3 bases from V and 5 bases from J; junction bases left unmatched: 14. Per the germline V gene, CDR1 is SGHVS and CDR2 is FQNEAQ. The CDR3 contains 18 residues. CDR3 DNA sequence: TGTGCCAGCAGCTTCCTCACCGGGACAGGGGGCATTTTGGACGAGCAGTACTTC. The encoded protein is CASSFLTGTGGILDEQYF.

This chain uses TRBV6-2 or TRBV6-3 with TRBJ1-5; D gene uncertain. Germline V gives CDR1 MNHEY, CDR2 SVGEGT. V lost 6 bases and J 2 bases, leaving 14 bases between the germline ends. This CDR3 has 15 amino acids. DNA of the CDR3: TGTGCCAGCAGCCCTACGCGCGGGGGCAATCAGCCCCAGCATTTT. It encodes CASSPTRGGNQPQHF.

The chain recombines TRBV30 with TRBJ2-2, with 7 bases aligning to TRBD2. Germline V gene data show CDR1 as GTSNPN and CDR2 as SVGIG (reference sequence). The CDR3 runs to 11 residues. With 8 bases clipped from V and 6 bases from J, the junction kept 3 bases outside the gene matches. The CDR3 spells CASGAAGELFF. The CDR3 region has the DNA TGTGCCAGCGGGGCCGCCGGGGAGCTGTTTTTT.

The chain combines TRBV13 with TRBJ2-7; 7 bases line up with TRBD2. Germline assignment: CDR1 PRHDT and CDR2 FYEKMQ (reference sequence). The CDR3 consists of 15 residues. Germline trimming cut 1 base from V and 2 bases from J; bases unmatched to any gene: 5. This CDR3 is CASSLDRGGAYEQYF. The CDR3 nucleotides are TGTGCCAGCAGCTTAGACCGCGGGGGTGCCTACGAGCAGTACTTC.

The chain employs TRBV4-3 and TRBJ2-7; 9 bases are a match to TRBD2. V shed 1 base and J 2 bases; nucleotides not matched to a gene: 9. The CDR3 is made up of 17 amino acids. The V gene's germline CDR1 is LGHNA and CDR2 YSLEER. The CDR3 region has the DNA TGCGCCAGCAGCCAAGTCACCGGGACTAGCAACCCCTACGAGCAGTACTTC. Amino acid sequence: CASSQVTGTSNPYEQYF.

The rearrangement links TRBV30 to TRBJ1-1; D unclear. Germline CDR1 GTSNPN, CDR2 SVGIG (reference sequence). The length of the CDR3 is 13 residues. V dropped 0 bases and J dropped 0 bases, with 5 bases sitting between them. The CDR3 region has the DNA TGTGCCTGGAGTGTACAACTGAACACTGAAGCTTTCTTT. This translates into CAWSVQLNTEAFF. The full variable domain, its missing parts supplied by reference TRBV30 and TRBJ1-1, is SQTIHQWPATLVQPVGSPLSLECTVEGTSNPNLYWYRQAAGRGLQLLFYSVGIGQISSEVPQNLSASRPQDRQFILSSKKLLLSDSGFYLCAWSVQLNTEAFFGQGTRLTVV.

J is TRBJ2-2 and V is TRBV15, with D perhaps being TRBD1 or TRBD2 (5 bases each). This CDR3 spans 14 amino acids. V lost 1 base, J lost 8 bases, and 11 bases lay in between. From germline, CDR1 is LNHNV and CDR2 YYDKDF (reference sequence). The CDR3 protein is CATSRGDVTGELFF. In DNA form, the CDR3 reads TGTGCCACCAGCAGAGGGGACGTTACTGGGGAGCTGTTTTTT.